This entry describes one TCR beta chain. This sample was included in a study of blood T cell repertoires in COVID-19. About the research overall: Sites in the United States, Italy and Spain provided acute and convalescent COVID-19 samples. Nucleic acid was either cDNA or gDNA, and it came from T cells, B-cell-depleted T cells, or PBMCs.

In the original analysis: Amplification of reference gene primers was used by the study to estimate nucleated cell counts. Libraries were prepared by immunoSEQ multiplex PCR; TCRdb keeps only in-frame clonotypes and omits some of them. V and J calls plus clone size are reproduced from that table; the DNA served to infer D and trimming. This sample has around 90,000 clones, with 70% to 90% found just once. Enrolment of Seattle patients took place during active infection, and they were followed longitudinally. This clonotype originated in a man aged 50 to 60 with COVID-19, enrolled during active disease. Sequencing was carried out using peripheral blood.

The CDR3 sequence is CASSLGDRSTDTQYF. The DNA for the CDR3 is TGCGCCAGCAGCTTGGGGGACAGGTCCACAGATACGCAGTATTTT. The chain employs TRBV5-1 and TRBJ2-3, with 8 nucleotides matching TRBD1. The V gene end was trimmed by 0 bases and the J gene end by 2 bases; junction bases not matched to a gene: 2. The CDR3 runs 15 residues. Germline CDR1 is SGHRS and CDR2 is YFSETQ. The full variable domain, completed using reference TRBV5-1 and TRBJ2-3, is KAGVTQTPRYLIKTRGQQVTLSCSPISGHRSVSWYQQTPGQGLQFLFEYFSETQRNKGNFPGRFSGRQFSNSRSEMNVSTLELGDSALYLCASSLGDRSTDTQYFGPGTRLTVL.